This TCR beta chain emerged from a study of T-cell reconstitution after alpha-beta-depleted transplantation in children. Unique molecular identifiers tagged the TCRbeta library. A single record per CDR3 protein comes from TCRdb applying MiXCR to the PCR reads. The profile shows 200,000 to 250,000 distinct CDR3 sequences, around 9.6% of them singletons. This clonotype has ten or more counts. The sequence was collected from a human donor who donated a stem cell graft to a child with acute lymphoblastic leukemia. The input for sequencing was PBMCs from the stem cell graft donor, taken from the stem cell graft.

CDR3 in DNA: TGTGCCAGCAGTGAAAACCACTTAGGATTCTCTGGGGCCAACGTCCTGACTTTC. As protein: CASSENHLGFSGANVLTF. The J gene is TRBJ2-6, the V gene TRBV6-1; unclear D gene. Germline-derived CDR1 and CDR2 are MNHNS and SASEGT. This CDR3 contains 18 residues. The V gene lost 2 bases and the J gene lost 0 bases, with 14 bases spanning the gap.